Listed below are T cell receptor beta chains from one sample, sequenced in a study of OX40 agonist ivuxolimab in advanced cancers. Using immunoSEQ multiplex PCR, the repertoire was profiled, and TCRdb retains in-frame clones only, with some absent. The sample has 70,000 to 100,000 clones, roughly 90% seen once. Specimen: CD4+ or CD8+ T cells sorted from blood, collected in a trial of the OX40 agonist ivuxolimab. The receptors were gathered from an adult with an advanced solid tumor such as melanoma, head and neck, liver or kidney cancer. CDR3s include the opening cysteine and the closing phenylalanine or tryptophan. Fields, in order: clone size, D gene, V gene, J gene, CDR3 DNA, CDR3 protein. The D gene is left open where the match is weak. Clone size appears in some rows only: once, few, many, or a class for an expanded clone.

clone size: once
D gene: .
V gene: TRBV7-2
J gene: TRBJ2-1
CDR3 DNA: TGTGCCAGCAGCTCTGACCCCTCGTTCCAGCAGTTCTTC
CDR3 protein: CASSSDPSFQQFF

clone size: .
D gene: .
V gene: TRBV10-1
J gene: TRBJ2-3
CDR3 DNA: TGCGCCAGCAGTGAGTCGGTACTCGCCCCCCGAAATACGCAGTATTTT
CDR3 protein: CASSESVLAPRNTQYF

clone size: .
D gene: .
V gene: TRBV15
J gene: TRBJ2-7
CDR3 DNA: TGTGCCACCAGCAGAGATTGGGGTTACGAGCAGTACTTC
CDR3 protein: CATSRDWGYEQYF

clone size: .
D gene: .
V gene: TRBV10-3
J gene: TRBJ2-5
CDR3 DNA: TGTGCCATCAGGAACCTGGGGGAAGAGACCCAGTACTTC
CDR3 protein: CAIRNLGEETQYF

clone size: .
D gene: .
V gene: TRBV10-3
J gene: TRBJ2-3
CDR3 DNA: TGTGCCATCAGAGCCACAGATACGCAGTATTTT
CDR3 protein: CAIRATDTQYF

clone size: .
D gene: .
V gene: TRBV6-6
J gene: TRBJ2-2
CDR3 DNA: TGTGCCAGCAGTTGGGGGGCCTCGAACACCGGGGAGCTGTTTTTT
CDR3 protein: CASSWGASNTGELFF

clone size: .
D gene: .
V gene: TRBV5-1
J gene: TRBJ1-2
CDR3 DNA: TGCGCCAGCAGCTTGTCGGGGTTGGGCTACACCTTC
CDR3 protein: CASSLSGLGYTF

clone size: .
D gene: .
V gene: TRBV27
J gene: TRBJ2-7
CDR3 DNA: TGTGCCAGCAGTCTCCGAAGGACCCCCTACGAGCAGTACTTC
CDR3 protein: CASSLRRTPYEQYF

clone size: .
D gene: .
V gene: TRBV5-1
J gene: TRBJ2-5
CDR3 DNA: TGCGCCAGCAGCTCCAATCAACTAGCCAGGGAGACCCAGTACTTC
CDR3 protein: CASSSNQLARETQYF

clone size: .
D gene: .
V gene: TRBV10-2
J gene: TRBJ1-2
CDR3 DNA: TGCGCCAGCAGTGAGCCTAGTGTTTCGGGTATAGCTAACTATGGCTACACCTTC
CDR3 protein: CASSEPSVSGIANYGYTF

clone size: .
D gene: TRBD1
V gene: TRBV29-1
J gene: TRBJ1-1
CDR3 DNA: TGCAGCGTTGGCTTAGGGACAGGGGGTGTGAACACTGAAGCTTTCTTT
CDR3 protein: CSVGLGTGGVNTEAFF

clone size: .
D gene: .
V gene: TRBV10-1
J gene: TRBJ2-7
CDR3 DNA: TGCGCCAGCAGTGGACCCGGCGGTAGCATGCAGTACTTC
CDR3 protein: CASSGPGGSMQYF

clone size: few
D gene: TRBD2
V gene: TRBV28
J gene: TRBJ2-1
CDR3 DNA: TGTGCCAGCAACACAAACGGGGGGGGCTACAATGAGCAGTTCTTC
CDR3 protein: CASNTNGGGYNEQFF

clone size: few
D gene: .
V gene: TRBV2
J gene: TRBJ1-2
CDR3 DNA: TGTGCCAGCAGTGAAGGAGGGCAGCACTATGGCTACACCTTC
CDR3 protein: CASSEGGQHYGYTF

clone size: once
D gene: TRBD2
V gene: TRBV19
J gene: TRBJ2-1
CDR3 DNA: TGTGCCAGTAGCAAGACTAGCGGGAAGTGGAATGAGCAGTTCTTC
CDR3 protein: CASSKTSGKWNEQFF